Listed below are T cell receptor beta chains from one sample, sequenced in a study of CD8+CD57+ T cells in acquired aplastic anemia. Each CDR3 protein is one row after TCRdb ran MiXCR on the reads. The table shows around 250,000 distinct CDR3 sequences, with roughly half occurring only once. The sample was sorted CD4+, CD8+, or CD8+CD57+ T cells (not recorded which) from PBMCs. The receptors here all came from a human donor with severe aplastic anemia or a healthy control (not recorded which). The CDR3 runs from the conserved cysteine through the conserved F or W. D genes are given only for firm matches. Clone size is stated in some rows and not others, as once, few, many or a class when expanded.

V gene	D gene	clone size	J gene	CDR3 DNA	CDR3 protein
TRBV29-1	.	.	TRBJ2-3	TGCAGCGTTGGTGGAGCGGGCTTACGAGCAGATACGCAGTATTTT	CSVGGAGLRADTQYF
TRBV20-1	.	.	TRBJ2-5	TGCAGTGCTAGAGATCAGGGGGAGGGGCAAGGGACCCAGTACTTC	CSARDQGEGQGTQYF
TRBV20-1	.	.	TRBJ2-5	TGCAGTGCTAGTATTCAGGGGGGTTTTCAAGAGACCCAGTACTTC	CSASIQGGFQETQYF
TRBV20-1	TRBD2	.	TRBJ2-1	TGCAGTGCTGGCCAAGCGGGGGGGGCCAGTGAGCAGTTCTTC	CSAGQAGGASEQFF
TRBV5-4	TRBD1	.	TRBJ2-7	TGTGCCAGCAGATCGGGACAGGGGACCTACGAGCAGTACTTC	CASRSGQGTYEQYF
TRBV7-2	TRBD1	.	TRBJ1-1	TGTGCCAGCAGCCTAAGAGGGGGCAGGGATTCGGCTTTCTTT	CASSLRGGRDSAFF
TRBV20-1	.	few	TRBJ1-1	TGCAGTGCTAGCCCTGGTTGGACTGAAGCTTTCTTT	CSASPGWTEAFF
TRBV19	TRBD1	once	TRBJ2-7	TGTGCCAGTAGTATTTCCGGGACAGGGTACTACGAGCAGTACTTC	CASSISGTGYYEQYF
TRBV15	.	.	TRBJ2-3	TGTGCCACCAGCAGAGGGACTCAAGCTAGCACAGATACGCAGTATTTT	CATSRGTQASTDTQYF
TRBV7-2	TRBD2	.	TRBJ2-7	TGTGCCAGCAGCAGGACTAGCGGGGGGTTCTCCTACGAGCAGTACTTC	CASSRTSGGFSYEQYF
TRBV10-3	TRBD1	.	TRBJ2-3	TGTGCCTCTGGTCCAGGGGGCCCAGATACGCAGTATTTT	CASGPGGPDTQYF
TRBV7-6	.	few	TRBJ2-1	TGTGCCAGCAGCTTCCCCGACAAACCGGGACTGAACAATGAGCAGTTCTTC	CASSFPDKPGLNNEQFF
TRBV20-1	TRBD2	.	TRBJ2-7	TGCAGTGCTAGTGTGGGGGGGGTCGCCTACGAGCAGTACTTC	CSASVGGVAYEQYF
TRBV9	TRBD2	.	TRBJ2-2	TGTGCCAGCCAGAGGGGTAGCGGGGCGAACACCGGGGAGCTGTTTTTT	CASQRGSGANTGELFF
TRBV19	TRBD1	.	TRBJ1-2	TGTGCCAGTGGACAGGCTCGAGGTGGCTACACCTTC	CASGQARGGYTF
TRBV12-3/TRBV12-4	.	many	TRBJ1-5	TGTGCCAGCAACAGTCAGGGTTTAAATCAGCCCCAGCATTTT	CASNSQGLNQPQHF
TRBV5-6	.	many	TRBJ2-7	TGTGCCAGCAGCTTGGATCGCAAGCGGCTAGCGCACTCCTACGAGCAGTACTTC	CASSLDRKRLAHSYEQYF
TRBV20-1	.	.	TRBJ1-5	TGCAGTGCTAGCGGGGGTCGGGAGCCCCAGCATTTT	CSASGGREPQHF
TRBV10-3	.	.	TRBJ1-1	TGTGCCATCACTAGCGGGAGGGGGAACACTGAAGCTTTCTTT	CAITSGRGNTEAFF
TRBV2	TRBD2	.	TRBJ2-7	TGTGCCAGCAGGGCAACTAGCGGGAGTGCCGACGAGCAGTACTTC	CASRATSGSADEQYF
TRBV28	.	.	TRBJ1-4	TGTGCCAGCAGTTTGGGAACGGAGGGTGAAAAACTGTTTTTT	CASSLGTEGEKLFF
TRBV20-1	.	many	TRBJ2-2	TGCAGTGCTAGTAGACCTCCTGCGTGGGAGCTGTTTTTT	CSASRPPAWELFF
TRBV10-2	.	.	TRBJ1-1	TGCGCCAGCAGTGAGTTCGAAATGAACACTGAAGCTTTCTTT	CASSEFEMNTEAFF
TRBV24-1	.	.	TRBJ2-5	TGTGCCACCAGTGATTTTCGAGGGGGGTACCAAGAGACCCAGTACTTC	CATSDFRGGYQETQYF
TRBV30	.	.	TRBJ1-5	TGTGCCTGGAGCCCGAGCAATCAGCCCCAGCATTTT	CAWSPSNQPQHF
TRBV10-1	TRBD2	many	TRBJ2-3	TGCGCCAGCAGTTTGACTAGCGGGGGGACTCCGGTTAGCACAGATACGCAGTATTTT	CASSLTSGGTPVSTDTQYF
TRBV15	.	.	TRBJ2-2	TGTGCCACCAGCCGACCCGGGGCAGCGAACACCGGGGAGCTGTTTTTT	CATSRPGAANTGELFF
TRBV6-5	.	.	TRBJ1-2	TGTGCCAGCAGTCGCCAGAAGGACGGCTATGGCTACACCTTC	CASSRQKDGYGYTF